This record looks at one TCR beta chain sequence and its context. The CDR3 covers 12 residues. Germline CDR1 and CDR2: GTSNPN and SVGIG (reference sequence). Trimming cost V 7 bases and J 3 bases; bases outside gene matches: 3. TCRdb's copy holds only in-frame clones and misses some; the assay was immunoSEQ multiplex PCR. The table has some 120,000 clones, 90% seen once. This sample stems from a study of control samples from healthy donors and cancer patients. The sequence was obtained from a man aged 18 to 29 in good health. The sample was blood. The V gene is TRBV30, the J gene TRBJ2-3; TRBD1 agrees at 8 bases. CDR3 bases: TGTGCCTATAGACAGGGGACAGATACGCAGTATTTT. Encoded protein: CAYRQGTDTQYF. The full variable domain, in which reference TRBV30 and TRBJ2-3 provide the parts outside the CDR3, is SQTIHQWPATLVQPVGSPLSLECTVEGTSNPNLYWYRQAAGRGLQLLFYSVGIGQISSEVPQNLSASRPQDRQFILSSKKLLLSDSGFYLCAYRQGTDTQYFGPGTRLTVL.